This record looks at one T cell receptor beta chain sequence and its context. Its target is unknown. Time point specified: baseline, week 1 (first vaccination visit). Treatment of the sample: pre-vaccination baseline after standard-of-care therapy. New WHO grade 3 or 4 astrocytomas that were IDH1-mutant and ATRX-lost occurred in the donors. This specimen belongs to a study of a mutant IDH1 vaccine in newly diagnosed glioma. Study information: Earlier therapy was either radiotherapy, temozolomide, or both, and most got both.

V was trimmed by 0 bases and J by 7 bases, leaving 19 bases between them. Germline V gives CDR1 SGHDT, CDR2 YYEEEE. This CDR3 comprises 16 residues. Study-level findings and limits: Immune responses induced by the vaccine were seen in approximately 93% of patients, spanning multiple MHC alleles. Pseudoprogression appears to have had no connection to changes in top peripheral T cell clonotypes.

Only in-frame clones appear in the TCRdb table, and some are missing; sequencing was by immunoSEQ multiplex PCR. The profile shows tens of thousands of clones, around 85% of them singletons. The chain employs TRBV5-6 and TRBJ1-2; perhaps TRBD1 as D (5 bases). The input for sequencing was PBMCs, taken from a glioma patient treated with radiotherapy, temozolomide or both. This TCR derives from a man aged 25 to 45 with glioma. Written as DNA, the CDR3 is TGTGCCAGCAGCTTGGTTGGGACTCTCTTCCAGGGTGGCTACACCTTC. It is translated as CASSLVGTLFQGGYTF.